This T cell receptor (beta chain) was recorded in a study of T-cell memory formation after mild COVID-19. In the study overall: Clusters of TCRs were largely donor specific.

This clonotype was seen a handful of times. The germline gives CDR1 DFQATT, CDR2 SNEGSKA (reference sequence). CDR3 length equals 13 residues. V dropped 4 bases and J dropped 1 base, with 10 bases sitting between them. TCRdb redid the calling of the 5' RACE reads with MiXCR, one entry per CDR3 protein. The table lists 150,000 to 200,000 distinct CDR3 sequences, 16% of them singletons, with about 2% in the top ten. The J gene is TRBJ1-1, the V gene TRBV20-1; D gene unclear. Material for sequencing was PBMCs or a T cell subset sorted from them (not recorded which). The receptor's source is an adult woman who had mild COVID-19 (a few samples of this study predate the infection). Cell type and time point are not known. CDR3 bases: TGCAGTGCTAAGGAGACAAGGAACACTGAAGCTTTCTTT. It codes for CSAKETRNTEAFF.